One and the same sample provided the 21 T cell receptor beta chains below, sequenced in a study of blood T cells in healthy people across ages. A second 7 to 11 cycle PCR used barcoded and J-beta primers. TCRdb independently ran MiXCR on the 5' RACE reads; one entry per CDR3 protein. The profile covers 1.5 million to 2 million distinct CDR3 sequences, with 49% appearing a single time and about 2.1% taken by the ten largest. Specimen: blood. These receptor sequences come from a middle-aged woman in good health.

The chain has TRBV6-5 and TRBJ2-7; D might be TRBD2 (5 bases). The germline V gene encodes CDR1 MNHEY and CDR2 SVGAGI. This CDR3 is 14 amino acids long. V dropped 6 bases and J dropped 1 base, with 13 bases sitting between them. The CDR3 loop is CASRNGRGSYEQYF. CDR3 DNA: TGTGCCAGCAGAAATGGACGGGGTTCCTACGAGCAGTACTTC.

The chain recombines TRBV27 with TRBJ1-4; TRBD1 matches at 7 bases. The CDR3 covers 16 residues. Germline loops: CDR1 MNHEY, CDR2 SMNVEV (reference sequence). V shed 5 bases and J 0 bases; nucleotides not matched to a gene: 6. CDR3 amino acids: CASSPHGQATNEKLFF. CDR3 sequence (DNA): TGTGCCAGCAGTCCACACGGACAGGCAACTAATGAAAAACTGTTTTTT.

The CDR3 loop is CASSGQPDLGNEQFF. As DNA, the CDR3 is TGTGCCAGCAGCGGGCAACCCGACCTAGGGAATGAGCAGTTCTTC. The chain combines TRBV9 with TRBJ2-1; D is ambiguous. V lost 3 bases, J lost 7 bases, and 17 bases lay in between. This CDR3 region has 15 residues. Germline V CDR1 and CDR2: SGDLS, YYNGEE.

In its sample, this clonotype was seen a few times. The V call is TRBV20-1, the J call TRBJ2-3; D unclear. Trimming left V 5 bases short and J 9 bases short, with 9 bases between. Germline CDR1 and CDR2: DFQATT and SNEGSKA (reference sequence). The CDR3 covers 10 residues. The CDR3 DNA sequence: TGCAGTGCTGAAGATGCCACGCAGTATTTT. Its protein is CSAEDATQYF.

The chain couples TRBV6-5 to TRBJ2-7; TRBD1 matches 7 bases. CDR1 MNHEY and CDR2 SVGAGI come from the germline V gene. This CDR3 spans 15 amino acids. V dropped 6 bases and J dropped 7; count of bases not matched to a gene: 15. CDR3 loop: CASRKGTGARGEQYF. CDR3 bases: TGTGCCAGCAGGAAAGGTACAGGGGCCCGAGGGGAGCAGTACTTC.

The chain links TRBV12-3 or TRBV12-4 to TRBJ2-1; D possibly uses TRBD1 or TRBD2 (5 bases each). The end of the DNA is better explained by TRBJ2-7, so the J call may be wrong. The CDR3 extends over 16 amino acids. CDR3: CASSLNLGTSYNEQYF. CDR3 nucleotides: TGTGCCAGCAGTTTAAATTTGGGGACCTCCTACAATGAGCAGTACTTC.

This clonotype was detected a few times. This chain links TRBV4-2 with TRBJ1-2; possibly TRBD1 for D (5 bases). This CDR3 has 14 amino acids. Germline-derived CDR1 and CDR2 are LGHNA and YNFKEQ. Trimming pared 0 bases from V and 11 bases from J, leaving 16 bases between. The CDR3 sequence: CASSQDKWAGRYTF. The CDR3, as DNA: TGTGCCAGCAGCCAAGATAAGTGGGCAGGGAGGTACACCTTC.

The chain combines TRBV29-1 with TRBJ2-1; possibly TRBD1 for D (5 bases). CDR1 is SQVTM, CDR2 ANQGSEA, per germline. V gave up 4 bases and J gave up 2 bases, with 9 bases separating them. The CDR3 loop spans 13 amino acids. The CDR3 DNA reads as TGCAGCGTTGGCAGGGAACCCTACAATGAGCAGTTCTTC. It encodes CSVGREPYNEQFF.

V and J are TRBV15 and TRBJ1-2, with 7 nucleotides matching TRBD1. The CDR3 is made up of 15 amino acids. Looked up from germline, CDR1 is LNHNV and CDR2 is YYDKDF (reference sequence). V trimming: 8 bases; J trimming: 1 base; junction bases outside the gene matches: 10. The CDR3 bases are TGTGCCACCGCGCAACCGGGACAGAATAACTATGGCTACACCTTC. It translates to CATAQPGQNNYGYTF.

Here the CDR3 DNA reads TGTGCCACCAGTGATTTTGGGTTTGGTGGCTACACCTTC. This gives the protein CATSDFGFGGYTF. The rearrangement uses TRBV24-1 and TRBJ1-2; no firm D call. CDR1 KGHDR and CDR2 SFDVKD come from the germline V gene. Trimming stripped 1 base from V and 7 bases from J, with 9 bases between. The CDR3 covers 13 residues.

This sequence joins TRBV5-1 and TRBJ2-3; D uncertain. Trimming shortened V by 5 bases and J by 5 bases, and 12 bases separated the two germline ends. Per the germline V gene, CDR1 is SGHRS and CDR2 is YFSETQ. The CDR3 is made up of 13 amino acids. CDR3 amino acids: CASSGENIDTQYF. The CDR3 bases are TGCGCCAGCAGTGGCGAGAACATAGATACGCAGTATTTT.

This clonotype has only a few counts. The V and J genes are TRBV15 and TRBJ2-1; D is uncertain. CDR1 LNHNV and CDR2 YYDKDF come from the germline V gene (reference sequence). V shed 1 base and J shed 8 bases, with 9 bases lying between them. CDR3 length equals 13 residues. CDR3 nucleotide sequence: TGTGCCACCAGCAGAGGGGATACCGATGAGCAGTTCTTC. Translating gives CATSRGDTDEQFF.

This clonotype was recorded once. The gene calls are TRBV11-2 and TRBJ1-1; D might be TRBD1 (5 bases). CDR1 and CDR2 (germline): SGHAT, FQNNGV. Trimming removed 7 bases from V and 4 bases from J, with 13 bases in between. This CDR3 comprises 13 residues. The CDR3 DNA reads as TGTGCCAGCACAACCGGGGCGAGCACTGAAGCTTTCTTT. Its protein is CASTTGASTEAFF.

The genes are TRBV6-6 and TRBJ2-1, with D possibly called TRBD1 or TRBD2 (6 bases each). The CDR3 loop spans 11 amino acids. The V end lost 4 bases, the J end lost 14 bases, and 12 bases lay between the germline ends. Germline assignment: CDR1 MNHNY and CDR2 SVGAGI (reference sequence). The CDR3 DNA reads as TGTGCCAGCAGTTCGGACGGGGGCGAGTTCTTC. As protein: CASSSDGGEFF.

The gene calls are TRBV2 and TRBJ2-4, with unresolved D. Germline loops: CDR1 SNHLY, CDR2 FYNNEI. The CDR3 has 12 residues. The V end lost 7 bases, the J end lost 5 bases, and 9 bases lay between the germline ends. This CDR3 is CASTQVENIQYF. CDR3 nucleotide sequence: TGTGCCAGCACCCAGGTAGAAAACATTCAGTACTTC.

For this clonotype: Germline is not matched at one junction end, which may reflect a read error. The DNA for the CDR3 is TGTGCCAGCAGTCAAGGGACAGGGCGGTACGAGCAGTACTTC. Encoded protein: CASSQGTGRYEQYF. The chain carries TRBV4-1 and TRBJ2-7, with 9 positions matching TRBD1. Per the germline V gene, CDR1 is MGHRA and CDR2 is YSYEKL. This CDR3 spans 14 amino acids.

This clonotype has only one observation. This chain connects TRBV7-2 to TRBJ2-3; 13 bases are a match to TRBD2. V was clipped by 0 bases and J by 1 base; unmatched bases: 4. The CDR3 has 18 amino acids. From germline, CDR1 is SGHTA and CDR2 FQGNSA. The CDR3 here is CASSLAGGLAGGTDTQYF. The DNA for the CDR3 is TGTGCCAGCAGCTTAGCAGGAGGACTAGCGGGGGGCACAGATACGCAGTATTTT.

This clonotype was recorded a few times. J is TRBJ2-5 and V is TRBV14, with 9 bases identical to TRBD2. V was pared by 3 bases and J by 4 bases, with 15 bases of the junction left unmatched. The CDR3 has 18 residues. The V gene's germline CDR1 is SGHDN and CDR2 FVKESK. CDR3 amino acids: CASSQTFAGGPVGETQYF. Written as DNA, the CDR3 is TGTGCCAGCAGCCAGACATTTGCGGGGGGGCCAGTTGGAGAGACCCAGTACTTC.

This clonotype was detected many times. V is TRBV21-1 and J is TRBJ2-4. TRBV21-1 represents a pseudogene. The CDR3 runs 20 residues. CDR3: CASSKVSERSWASIKNIQYF. The CDR3 DNA follows: TGTGCCAGCAGCAAAGTTTCCGAAAGGTCCTGGGCTAGCATCAAAAACATTCAGTACTTC.

The rearrangement uses TRBV15 and TRBJ1-1; no definite D call. Trimming pared 0 bases from V and 0 bases from J, leaving 11 bases between. CDR1 LNHNV and CDR2 YYDKDF come from the germline V gene (reference sequence). There are 16 residues in the CDR3. The CDR3 nucleotides are TGTGCCACCAGCAGAGATTCGGGCACAGTGAACACTGAAGCTTTCTTT. It translates to CATSRDSGTVNTEAFF.

Concerning this clonotype itself: A junction end diverges from the germline sequence, so it may reflect a read error. The V and J genes are TRBV14 and TRBJ1-2, with a possible D match to TRBD1 (5 bases). The CDR3 loop spans 15 amino acids. Germline values: CDR1 SGHDN, CDR2 FVKESK. The CDR3 here is CTSSQLDRGAYGYTF. The CDR3 DNA reads as TGTACCAGCAGCCAATTAGACAGAGGAGCTTATGGCTACACCTTC.